This T cell receptor (beta chain) was captured in a study of T cell responses to AZD1222 COVID-19 vaccine. Study findings and constraints: In a largely white British group with more females than males, clonal diversity was possibly underestimated.

Assay used: immunoSEQ multiplex PCR; TCRdb lists only in-frame clones, some missing. The sample consists of some 200,000 clones, 90% of them appearing once. Concerning this clone itself: Its antigen is unknown.

Trimming removed 6 bases from V and 14 bases from J, with 20 bases in between. This CDR3 has 14 amino acids. In germline, CDR1 is MDHEN, CDR2 SYDVKM. The rearrangement joins TRBV28 to TRBJ1-6, with D possibly TRBD1 on 5 matching bases. The sequence derives from an adult in good health. The sequencing here drew on peripheral blood, taken on day 0 of AZD1222 vaccination. This chain's CDR3 is CASRLSGTIGSLHF. The CDR3 nucleotides are TGTGCCAGCAGGCTATCCGGGACTATCGGGTCCCTCCACTTT.